This T cell receptor (beta chain) appears in the sequencing data of a study of T cell responses to AZD1222 COVID-19 vaccine. The germline gives CDR1 MNHEY, CDR2 SVGAGI. CDR3 length equals 14 residues. Trimming cost V 6 bases and J 4 bases, with 14 bases left between them. The protocol was immunoSEQ multiplex PCR, while the TCRdb copy is restricted to in-frame clones and leaves out a portion. The sample lists more than 95,000 clones, around 83% occurring once. This receptor was obtained from an adult who received the AZD1222 COVID-19 vaccine. This chain links TRBV6-5 with TRBJ2-3; D call uncertain. Source: peripheral blood, taken 28 days after the second AZD1222 dose. The CDR3 here is CASSFIGLADTQYF. In nucleotides, the CDR3 is TGTGCCAGCAGCTTTATAGGATTAGCAGATACGCAGTATTTT.